The clone carrying this TCR beta chain has just a few counts. What it recognizes is unknown. The CDR3 is 15 residues long. From germline, CDR1 is MNHNY and CDR2 SVGAGI (reference sequence). The V end lost 2 bases, the J end lost 4 bases, and 14 bases lay between the germline ends. The record originates from a study of cytomegalovirus exposure and HLA in healthy donors. General study results and limits: Within an earlier analysis, most TCR beta V segments proved productive either about 90% or about 30% of the time.

The PCR was carried out with 60 Vbeta primers and 13 Jbeta primers. Clones were read by immunoSEQ multiplex PCR, and TCRdb kept only the in-frame ones, dropping some. The repertoire has 100,000 to 150,000 clones, about 16% of them found once; the top ten carry 1.9%. The J gene is TRBJ1-2, the V gene TRBV6-6, with D perhaps TRBD1 (5 bases). The clonotype originates from a woman younger than 35 in good health and CMV-seronegative. The sequencing sample was made of PBMCs. The CDR3 DNA reads as TGTGCCAGCAGTTACGGGCAGGGCGGTGTCTATGGCTACACCTTC. Its translation is CASSYGQGGVYGYTF.